A selection of T cell receptor beta chains follows, all from one sample in a study of cytomegalovirus exposure and HLA in healthy donors. Clones were read by immunoSEQ multiplex PCR, and TCRdb kept only the in-frame ones, dropping some. The sample holds around 250,000 clones, over 70% seen once. The sequenced sample consisted of PBMCs. The receptors derive from a woman in her sixties or seventies in good health and CMV-seropositive. Both conserved end residues are part of each CDR3. Fields, in order: CDR3 protein, CDR3 DNA, D gene, V gene, clone size, J gene. The D gene is left open where the match is weak. Clone size is stated in some rows and not others, as once, few, many or a class when expanded.

cdr3_aa: CASSPDSHYGYTF
cdr3_nt: TGTGCCAGCTCACCCGACAGCCACTATGGCTACACCTTC
d_call: .
v_call: TRBV18
clone_size: .
j_call: TRBJ1-2

cdr3_aa: CAISEFRTSTYEQYF
cdr3_nt: TGTGCCATCAGTGAGTTTCGGACTTCTACCTACGAGCAGTACTTC
d_call: .
v_call: TRBV10-3
clone_size: .
j_call: TRBJ2-7

cdr3_aa: CASSTSNEQFF
cdr3_nt: TGTGCCAGCAGCACTAGCAATGAGCAGTTCTTC
d_call: .
v_call: TRBV7-9
clone_size: .
j_call: TRBJ2-1

cdr3_aa: CAISGTSGTDTQYF
cdr3_nt: TGTGCCATCAGTGGGACTAGCGGGACAGATACGCAGTATTTT
d_call: TRBD2
v_call: TRBV10-3
clone_size: .
j_call: TRBJ2-3

cdr3_aa: CASRLAGVDEQFF
cdr3_nt: TGTGCCAGCCGACTAGCGGGAGTTGATGAGCAGTTCTTC
d_call: TRBD2
v_call: TRBV6-5
clone_size: .
j_call: TRBJ2-1

cdr3_aa: CASSLGVGHRFGYTF
cdr3_nt: TGTGCCAGCAGCTTGGGTGTGGGACATCGGTTTGGCTACACCTTC
d_call: .
v_call: TRBV5-6
clone_size: .
j_call: TRBJ1-2

cdr3_aa: CASSERQGSNEKLFF
cdr3_nt: TGTGCCAGCAGTGAGAGACAGGGTTCTAATGAAAAACTGTTTTTT
d_call: TRBD1
v_call: TRBV6-1
clone_size: .
j_call: TRBJ1-4

cdr3_aa: CASSLYRQPQHF
cdr3_nt: TGTGCCAGCAGTTTATATCGTCAGCCCCAGCATTTT
d_call: .
v_call: TRBV28
clone_size: few
j_call: TRBJ1-5

cdr3_aa: CSDDDRSKGYTF
cdr3_nt: TGCAGCGACGACGACCGGAGCAAAGGCTACACCTTC
d_call: .
v_call: TRBV29-1
clone_size: .
j_call: TRBJ1-2

cdr3_aa: CAWAPSILTTRGYTF
cdr3_nt: TGTGCCTGGGCCCCGAGTATCCTGACTACAAGGGGCTACACCTTC
d_call: .
v_call: TRBV30
clone_size: .
j_call: TRBJ1-2

cdr3_aa: CASSVSTEQTEIYGYTF
cdr3_nt: TGTGCCAGCAGCGTATCGACTGAACAGACAGAAATCTATGGCTACACCTTC
d_call: .
v_call: TRBV9
clone_size: few
j_call: TRBJ1-2

cdr3_aa: CAISESPWRGRVGNQPQHF
cdr3_nt: TGTGCCATCAGTGAGTCACCGTGGAGGGGGCGAGTCGGCAATCAGCCCCAGCATTTT
d_call: TRBD1
v_call: TRBV10-3
clone_size: .
j_call: TRBJ1-5

cdr3_aa: CATSIATDSYEQYF
cdr3_nt: TGTGCCACCAGCATAGCTACGGACTCCTACGAGCAGTACTTC
d_call: .
v_call: TRBV15
clone_size: .
j_call: TRBJ2-7

cdr3_aa: CASSLGGLAGSYEQYF
cdr3_nt: TGCGCCAGCAGCTTGGGGGGACTAGCGGGTTCCTACGAGCAGTACTTC
d_call: TRBD2
v_call: TRBV5-1
clone_size: .
j_call: TRBJ2-7

cdr3_aa: CATITGGGYGYTF
cdr3_nt: TGTGCCACCATCACCGGGGGAGGGTATGGCTACACCTTC
d_call: .
v_call: TRBV28
clone_size: .
j_call: TRBJ1-2

cdr3_aa: CSVEEKSGRAGAQYF
cdr3_nt: TGCAGCGTTGAAGAAAAAAGCGGGAGGGCCGGTGCGCAGTATTTT
d_call: TRBD2
v_call: TRBV29-1
clone_size: .
j_call: TRBJ2-3

cdr3_aa: CASSPRTGALEQYF
cdr3_nt: TGTGCCAGCAGTCCCAGGACAGGGGCCCTCGAGCAGTACTTC
d_call: TRBD1
v_call: TRBV25-1
clone_size: .
j_call: TRBJ2-7

cdr3_aa: CASGRDRGYEQYF
cdr3_nt: TGTGCCAGCGGCCGGGACAGGGGCTACGAGCAGTACTTC
d_call: TRBD1
v_call: TRBV9
clone_size: .
j_call: TRBJ2-7

cdr3_aa: CASSYTRQETQYF
cdr3_nt: TGTGCCAGCAGTTATACGAGGCAAGAGACCCAGTACTTC
d_call: .
v_call: TRBV6-5
clone_size: few
j_call: TRBJ2-5

cdr3_aa: CASSQVLLARRSRELFF
cdr3_nt: TGCGCCAGCAGCCAAGTATTACTAGCTCGGAGAAGCCGGGAGCTGTTTTTT
d_call: .
v_call: TRBV4-1
clone_size: .
j_call: TRBJ2-2

cdr3_aa: CASSDGTVSYGYTF
cdr3_nt: TGTGCCAGCAGCGATGGGACAGTTTCCTATGGCTACACCTTC
d_call: TRBD1
v_call: TRBV5-4
clone_size: .
j_call: TRBJ1-2

cdr3_aa: CSVGGSPGDGRGYTF
cdr3_nt: TGCAGCGTTGGGGGGTCGCCAGGGGATGGACGGGGCTACACCTTC
d_call: .
v_call: TRBV29-1
clone_size: .
j_call: TRBJ1-2

cdr3_aa: CASSLDRGTTDTQYF
cdr3_nt: TGCGCCAGCAGCTTGGATAGGGGGACCACAGATACGCAGTATTTT
d_call: .
v_call: TRBV5-1
clone_size: .
j_call: TRBJ2-3

cdr3_aa: CASSLPVADGANVLTF
cdr3_nt: TGCGCCAGCAGCTTGCCAGTCGCGGATGGGGCCAACGTCCTGACTTTC
d_call: .
v_call: TRBV5-1
clone_size: .
j_call: TRBJ2-6

cdr3_aa: CASSLGGPDTEAFF
cdr3_nt: TGTGCCAGCAGCTTAGGGGGCCCGGACACTGAAGCTTTCTTT
d_call: .
v_call: TRBV7-9
clone_size: .
j_call: TRBJ1-1

cdr3_aa: CASSLAASGIHEQFF
cdr3_nt: TGCGCCAGCAGCTTGGCGGCTAGCGGGATCCATGAGCAGTTCTTC
d_call: TRBD2
v_call: TRBV5-1
clone_size: .
j_call: TRBJ2-1

cdr3_aa: CAWMDRRNTEAFF
cdr3_nt: TGTGCCTGGATGGACAGGCGGAACACTGAAGCTTTCTTT
d_call: TRBD1
v_call: TRBV30
clone_size: .
j_call: TRBJ1-1

cdr3_aa: CASSLGWGDTEAFF
cdr3_nt: TGTGCCAGCAGCTTGGGATGGGGGGACACTGAAGCTTTCTTT
d_call: .
v_call: TRBV5-4
clone_size: .
j_call: TRBJ1-1

cdr3_aa: CSSSSLVSGSWETQYF
cdr3_nt: TGTTCCAGCAGCTCCTTGGTTAGCGGGAGTTGGGAGACCCAGTACTTC
d_call: TRBD2
v_call: TRBV7-9
clone_size: .
j_call: TRBJ2-5

cdr3_aa: CASSQAPVEQYF
cdr3_nt: TGTGCCAGCAGCCAAGCCCCGGTGGAGCAGTACTTC
d_call: .
v_call: TRBV28
clone_size: .
j_call: TRBJ2-7

cdr3_aa: CASSYPGLAEGGEQFF
cdr3_nt: TGTGCCAGCAGTTACCCGGGACTAGCGGAGGGGGGTGAGCAGTTCTTC
d_call: TRBD2
v_call: TRBV6-5
clone_size: .
j_call: TRBJ2-1

cdr3_aa: CASGPWTGGREQYF
cdr3_nt: TGTGCCAGCGGACCCTGGACAGGGGGGCGGGAGCAGTACTTC
d_call: TRBD1
v_call: TRBV27
clone_size: many
j_call: TRBJ2-7

cdr3_aa: CASSKESGSRSYEQYF
cdr3_nt: TGTGCCAGCTCCAAGGAGAGTGGCAGCCGCTCCTACGAGCAGTACTTC
d_call: .
v_call: TRBV18
clone_size: .
j_call: TRBJ2-7

cdr3_aa: CASSLSPGVEQYF
cdr3_nt: TGTGCCAGCAGCTTATCCCCGGGGGTCGAGCAGTACTTC
d_call: .
v_call: TRBV11-3
clone_size: once
j_call: TRBJ2-7

cdr3_aa: CASSFGPTRARHGYTF
cdr3_nt: TGTGCCAGCAGCTTCGGGCCCACTAGGGCGAGGCATGGCTACACCTTC
d_call: .
v_call: TRBV13
clone_size: .
j_call: TRBJ1-2

cdr3_aa: CASSSGTSGRGTDTQYF
cdr3_nt: TGCGCCAGCAGCTCCGGGACTAGCGGGAGGGGTACAGATACGCAGTATTTT
d_call: TRBD2
v_call: TRBV5-1
clone_size: .
j_call: TRBJ2-3

cdr3_aa: CASTEPRDKFSYEQYF
cdr3_nt: TGTGCCAGCACCGAGCCCCGGGACAAGTTCTCCTACGAGCAGTACTTC
d_call: .
v_call: TRBV27
clone_size: .
j_call: TRBJ2-7

cdr3_aa: CASSHPTTDRERGGYTF
cdr3_nt: TGTGCCAGCAGCCATCCTACTACCGACAGGGAAAGGGGTGGCTACACCTTC
d_call: TRBD1
v_call: TRBV11-2
clone_size: .
j_call: TRBJ1-2

cdr3_aa: CASSLSGEGTQYF
cdr3_nt: TGTGCCAGCAGCTTAAGTGGCGAGGGTACGCAGTATTTT
d_call: .
v_call: TRBV11-2
clone_size: .
j_call: TRBJ2-3

cdr3_aa: CASSPTAGGSYNEQFF
cdr3_nt: TGTGCCAGCAGCCCAACAGCGGGAGGATCCTACAATGAGCAGTTCTTC
d_call: TRBD2
v_call: TRBV11-2
clone_size: .
j_call: TRBJ2-1

cdr3_aa: CASQGAGTDTQYF
cdr3_nt: TGTGCCAGCCAGGGGGCAGGAACAGATACGCAGTATTTT
d_call: TRBD1
v_call: TRBV27
clone_size: .
j_call: TRBJ2-3

cdr3_aa: CAWSRTGGNTEAFF
cdr3_nt: TGTGCCTGGAGTAGGACAGGTGGGAACACTGAAGCTTTCTTT
d_call: TRBD1
v_call: TRBV30
clone_size: .
j_call: TRBJ1-1

cdr3_aa: CASSLGAGDTIYF
cdr3_nt: TGCGCCAGCAGCTTAGGTGCCGGGGACACCATATATTTT
d_call: .
v_call: TRBV5-1
clone_size: once
j_call: TRBJ1-3

cdr3_aa: CASSTRQFEDSNQPQHF
cdr3_nt: TGTGCCAGCAGCACGCGACAGTTTGAGGATAGCAATCAGCCCCAGCATTTT
d_call: .
v_call: TRBV21-1
clone_size: .
j_call: TRBJ1-5

cdr3_aa: CASSLTSGTADTQYF
cdr3_nt: TGTGCCAGTAGTTTAACTAGCGGGACCGCAGATACGCAGTATTTT
d_call: TRBD2
v_call: TRBV19
clone_size: .
j_call: TRBJ2-3

cdr3_aa: CASSLGRTVSGYTF
cdr3_nt: TGTGCCAGCAGCTTAGGGAGGACAGTCTCCGGCTACACCTTC
d_call: .
v_call: TRBV11-2
clone_size: once
j_call: TRBJ1-2

cdr3_aa: CAISEGRGGAYEQYF
cdr3_nt: TGTGCCATCAGTGAAGGGCGGGGAGGGGCATACGAGCAGTACTTC
d_call: TRBD2
v_call: TRBV10-3
clone_size: .
j_call: TRBJ2-7

cdr3_aa: CASSTAGTGYGEAFF
cdr3_nt: TGTGCCAGCAGCACCGCCGGGACAGGGTACGGTGAAGCTTTCTTT
d_call: TRBD1
v_call: TRBV7-3
clone_size: few
j_call: TRBJ1-1

cdr3_aa: CASSQGRTAGLAGNEQFF
cdr3_nt: TGCGCCAGCAGCCAAGGGAGAACGGCAGGGCTAGCGGGAAATGAGCAGTTCTTC
d_call: TRBD2
v_call: TRBV4-1
clone_size: .
j_call: TRBJ2-1

cdr3_aa: CASSGTGGFYEQYF
cdr3_nt: TGTGCCAGCAGCGGGACAGGGGGCTTCTACGAGCAGTACTTC
d_call: TRBD1
v_call: TRBV27
clone_size: few
j_call: TRBJ2-7

cdr3_aa: CASSFRGTQGGYTF
cdr3_nt: TGTGCCAGCAGCTTTCGAGGCACCCAGGGAGGCTACACCTTC
d_call: .
v_call: TRBV7-2
clone_size: .
j_call: TRBJ1-2

cdr3_aa: CASSRETGDAFF
cdr3_nt: TGTGCCAGCAGCCGTGAGACAGGGGACGCTTTCTTT
d_call: TRBD1
v_call: TRBV11-3
clone_size: .
j_call: TRBJ1-1

cdr3_aa: CASSLAFQAHEKLFF
cdr3_nt: TGTGCCAGCAGCTTAGCCTTTCAGGCCCATGAAAAACTGTTTTTT
d_call: .
v_call: TRBV7-9
clone_size: .
j_call: TRBJ1-4

cdr3_aa: CASSLSGTSQETQYF
cdr3_nt: TGCGCCAGCAGCTTAAGCGGGACGTCACAAGAGACCCAGTACTTC
d_call: TRBD2
v_call: TRBV5-1
clone_size: .
j_call: TRBJ2-5

cdr3_aa: CASSLPLAGGPENAYEQYF
cdr3_nt: TGTGCCAGCAGCCTCCCCCTAGCGGGAGGGCCGGAGAACGCCTACGAGCAGTACTTC
d_call: TRBD2
v_call: TRBV7-9
clone_size: .
j_call: TRBJ2-7

cdr3_aa: CASRGARWTEAFF
cdr3_nt: TGTGCCAGCAGGGGGGCGAGGTGGACTGAAGCTTTCTTT
d_call: .
v_call: TRBV6-5
clone_size: .
j_call: TRBJ1-1